This is a list of T cell receptor beta chains from one sample in a study of shared T cell receptors in the human thymus. Repertoires were generated with immunoSEQ multiplex PCR, while TCRdb's copy carries only in-frame clones and drops some. Seen here are around 730,000 clones, 70% to 90% observed once, and the top ten hold about 0.0098%. This same sample was also taken into another study, of human thymus T cells.

Sequencing was carried out using thymocytes. The receptors here all came from a girl under three years old with a congenital heart defect. The CDR3 runs from the conserved cysteine through the conserved F or W. A D gene is named only where the DNA matches it firmly. Clone size, where shown, is once, few, many, or a class for clones that have expanded.

V gene	clone size	J gene	D gene	CDR3 DNA	CDR3 protein
TRBV6-5	once	TRBJ2-7	.	TGTGCCAGCAGTTACTTAGAGTCCTACGAGCAGTACTTC	CASSYLESYEQYF
TRBV9	.	TRBJ1-1	TRBD1	TGTGCCAGCAGCGCCCTCCCGGCAGGGGGGTACACTGAAGCTTTCTTT	CASSALPAGGYTEAFF
TRBV30	.	TRBJ1-3	TRBD1	TGTGCCTGGAGTGTACACCGGGACAGGCCTCAGAGAGACACCATATATTTT	CAWSVHRDRPQRDTIYF
TRBV19	.	TRBJ1-5	.	TGTGCCAGTAGTATAGCCGTCCGGCCGGGACTTAGAGCCCCGGGGGACAATCAGCCCCAGCATTTT	CASSIAVRPGLRAPGDNQPQHF
TRBV13	.	TRBJ2-7	TRBD1	TGTGCCAGCAGCTTAACGTCCAACGGTCGGACAGGGCCCTACGAGCAGTACTTC	CASSLTSNGRTGPYEQYF
TRBV15	.	TRBJ2-3	TRBD1	TGTGCCACTATCGGGACAGCAGCAGATACGCAGTATTTT	CATIGTAADTQYF
TRBV4-1	.	TRBJ2-5	TRBD1	TGCGCCAGCAGCCAAGATGAATTTAGCGACAGGGGTCCCCCAGAGACCCAGTACTTC	CASSQDEFSDRGPPETQYF
TRBV28	.	TRBJ1-2	.	TGTGCCAGCAGTTCCGCGGACGGGGACTATGGCTACACCTTC	CASSSADGDYGYTF
TRBV21-1	.	TRBJ1-5	.	TGTGCCAGCAGCACCCCCGGGAGCTTTAGGAGCAATCAGCCCCAGCATTTT	CASSTPGSFRSNQPQHF
TRBV25-1	.	TRBJ1-1	.	TGTGCCAGCAGTGACAGGGAGGCTGAAGCTTTCTTT	CASSDREAEAFF
TRBV15	.	TRBJ2-3	.	TGTGCCACCAGCAAAGGAGGGACAGATACGCAGTATTTT	CATSKGGTDTQYF
TRBV28	.	TRBJ2-3	TRBD1	TGTGCCAGCAGCCCGGACAGGGCTTGGGGGGATACGCAGTATTTT	CASSPDRAWGDTQYF
TRBV20-1	.	TRBJ1-1	.	TGCAGTGCTAAAAGGAGGGATTCGGCTTTCTTT	CSAKRRDSAFF
TRBV5-1	.	TRBJ2-7	TRBD1	TGCGCCAGCAGCCCAGCGGGACAGGGCCTCTCCTACGAGCAGTACTTC	CASSPAGQGLSYEQYF
TRBV10-3	.	TRBJ1-1	.	TGTGCCATCAGTGACGACAGGCGGTGCGCTGAAGCTTTCTTT	CAISDDRRCAEAFF
TRBV21-1	.	TRBJ2-7	.	TGTGCCAGCAGCAAAGTGGGACTAGCGGGATCCTACGAGCAGTACTTC	CASSKVGLAGSYEQYF
TRBV6-6	.	TRBJ1-1	TRBD1	TGTGCCACGGAGAACAGGGGATTGTACACTGAAGCTTTCTTT	CATENRGLYTEAFF
TRBV9	.	TRBJ1-2	.	TGTGCCAGCCAACCGCACTTCAGTGGGCTCTATGGCTACACCTTC	CASQPHFSGLYGYTF
TRBV6-1	.	TRBJ2-2	.	TGTGCCAGCACAGGGTCAACACCCGGGGAGCTGTTTTTT	CASTGSTPGELFF
TRBV10-2	.	TRBJ1-2	.	TGCGCCAGCAGTTCAGGAAACCATAACTATGGCTACACCTTC	CASSSGNHNYGYTF
TRBV4-3	.	TRBJ1-2	TRBD1	TGCGCCAGCAGCCAATTTTGGACAGGGAAAGACTATGGCTACACCTTC	CASSQFWTGKDYGYTF
TRBV28	.	TRBJ2-4	.	TGTGCCAGCAGTTCCTCCGCCAGGGATAACATTCAGTACTTC	CASSSSARDNIQYF